This TCR beta chain is drawn from a study of identical twins (TCRdb year 2016). Regarding the complete study: To test whether fetal clonotypes persist, the study used deep sequencing on TCR alpha and beta repertoires from monozygotic twins, unrelated adults of various ages, and cord blood. Replicate twin experiments were performed at different times using different library preparation protocols to rule out contamination.

Overall study results and their limits: Compared with coincidental sharing between unrelated individuals, out-of-frame TCR alpha sequences shared between twins showed an excess of sequences with low generation probability. The excess sharing between twins in beta out-of-frame sequences was weaker because fewer shared sequences reduced the signal-to-noise ratio. Fewer insertions were carried by abundant cord blood beta clonotypes; a weaker similar trend was observed in young adult naive repertoires, while no such trend was observed in memory repertoires. Recombination models systematically underestimated out-of-frame TCR alpha sharing in monozygotic twins but agreed with sharing between unrelated individuals. Zero-insertion analyses could be partly confounded by invariant T cells such as MAIT and iNKT, though diverse VJ usage argued against such confounding for most clonotypes. Because the same donors could not be followed over many years, conclusions were based on cross-sectional statistical analysis.

Trimming takes 5 bases from V and 0 bases from J, and the germline ends sit 11 bases apart. Taken from cysteine to phenylalanine, the CDR3 has 16 residues. Solely the CDR3 DNA is kept, with 48 bases framed from the first base. Libraries were prepared through 5' RACE. The sequencer listed for this sample is Illumina HiSeq 2000. Template switching introduced a universal primer binding site; the final cDNA contained a unique molecular identifier, enabling accurate counting of TCR cDNA molecules. Specific primers in the conserved constant-segment region were used to synthesize first-strand cDNA for the TCR alpha and beta chains. To control for contamination, each cDNA library was double barcoded with a SMART-Mk sample barcode plus Illumina barcodes. TruSeq adapter sequences, together with Illumina sample barcodes, were added in two successive PCR steps. The TCR alpha and beta cDNA libraries were sequenced on the Illumina HiSeq platform using custom primers. In the authors' own workflow: MiGEC processed the raw reads to extract unique molecular identifiers, while MiXCR was used to determine the CDR3 positions. Recombination models were inferred per individual with the repgenHMM and IGoR tools using an EM algorithm. Shared clonotypes were analyzed with the tcR package in R, and sharing was normalized by the product of cloneset sizes. To study raw recombination free of thymic and clonal selection effects, out-of-frame nonproductive sequences were analyzed. Using fastp at Q25 and MiXCR, TCRdb reprocessed the public reads and kept productive beta chains. Merged by CDR3 protein, the rows form single entries marked with the most common genes and DNA. These V and J calls rely on TCRdb rather than the paper's analysis. Counted in this sample were 240,000 or so distinct CDR3 sequences; 7% of them appeared once. The ten largest account for roughly 3.6% of the sample.

Every donor in the study was a healthy Caucasian. The twin cohort consisted of three pairs of female monozygotic twins, all aged roughly 18 to 29 years. Miltenyi CD45RO+ enrichment and human naive T-cell isolation kits were used to isolate memory (CD45RO+) and naive T cells from PBMC. This clonotype was picked up many times. It lacks a known antigen. There are no base qualities to consult, and no much larger clone falls within one base. These data also featured in a second study, about yellow fever vaccine responses in identical twins. In that second paper, the authors write: The T cell response to vaccination in identical twins was reported by the authors to appear partly convergent and partly personalized. Focusing on identical twins, the study followed the T cell clones that responded to the vaccine, and did so with precision.

The receptor was derived from a woman under 30 in good health. The receptor chain draws on TRBV12-3 or TRBV12-4 and TRBJ2-6; a confident D gene designation cannot be given. Sequenced input: memory (CD45RO+) T cells sorted from blood. This sample's cell subset or site label indicates: CD45RO+ enriched T cells. The CDR3 sequence is CASSRTESSGANVLTF. In nucleotides, the sequence is TGTGCCAGCAGTCGCACAGAGAGCTCTGGGGCCAACGTCCTGACTTTC.